The rows below give T cell receptor beta chains drawn from one sample of a study of Siglec-9 on CD8 T cells in melanoma. Some clones are missing from TCRdb's copy, which holds only in-frame ones; the method was immunoSEQ multiplex PCR. The profile shows about 30,000 clones, around three quarters of them singletons. The sequenced sample consisted of Siglec-9- CD8+ T cells sorted from blood. The receptors stem from a human donor in good health. Both conserved end residues are trimmed from each CDR3. Fields, in order: V gene, J gene, D gene, CDR3 protein. The D gene is left open where the match is weak.

TRBV4-1	TRBJ2-7	.	ASKGVSHEQY
TRBV27	TRBJ1-5	.	ASSLGLGSNQPQH
TRBV6-5	TRBJ1-5	.	ASSSEGRDSNQPQH
TRBV28	TRBJ2-1	.	ASSRSSGSYNEQF
TRBV9	TRBJ2-3	TRBD2	ASSVGGSGPDTQY
TRBV6-6	TRBJ1-1	.	ASSYMGAGNTEAF
TRBV19	TRBJ1-1	TRBD1	AAGTASNTEAF
TRBV4-1	TRBJ1-2	.	ASSPARWAVVGNHYGYT
TRBV7-3	TRBJ2-1	TRBD2	ASSALAGGANEQF
TRBV19	TRBJ2-5	.	ASSIGFPSWGQETQY
TRBV6-5	TRBJ2-1	TRBD2	ASSSTGGTYNEQF
TRBV25-1	TRBJ2-1	TRBD2	ASSGGLVGDEQF
TRBV7-8	TRBJ1-5	.	ASSQISGGNQPQH
TRBV9	TRBJ2-2	TRBD2	ASSVAISGSPNTGELF
TRBV6-5	TRBJ2-5	TRBD2	ASSRLAGLETQY
TRBV27	TRBJ2-3	TRBD2	ASRAAGGGSDTQY
TRBV30	TRBJ2-1	.	AWSILKPGDEQF
TRBV11-2	TRBJ2-1	TRBD2	ASSPGLVYNEQF
TRBV9	TRBJ2-3	.	ASSANRVTDTQY
TRBV7-6	TRBJ1-2	.	ASGPAAGGYT
TRBV7-9	TRBJ2-1	.	ASSYTGENYNEQF
TRBV9	TRBJ1-1	.	ASSVGDTEAF
TRBV9	TRBJ2-2	.	ASSPGTISRELF
TRBV27	TRBJ1-4	.	ASSFYRDATNEKLF
TRBV15	TRBJ2-1	TRBD2	ATSREAGRQF
TRBV2	TRBJ2-5	TRBD2	ASGRGGDYQETQY
TRBV5-1	TRBJ1-1	TRBD1	ASIPGTENTEAF
TRBV5-1	TRBJ1-2	.	ASSLVGGVYYGYT
TRBV11-2	TRBJ2-1	TRBD2	ASSPPLASGNNEQF
TRBV29-1	TRBJ1-2	.	SVEGGNDGYT
TRBV10-3	TRBJ2-4	.	AISSRDLKGIGENIQY
TRBV5-4	TRBJ1-1	TRBD1	ASSLRGQGAHSRTEAF
TRBV6-1	TRBJ1-1	.	ASSDGRRNTEAF
TRBV27	TRBJ1-5	TRBD1	ASSLQGAHQPQH
TRBV19	TRBJ2-7	TRBD1	ASSIGQGGSYEQY
TRBV4-1	TRBJ2-3	TRBD1	ASSQVQGAHQAQY
TRBV19	TRBJ1-2	.	ASSGPVDRYGYT
TRBV27	TRBJ2-3	.	ASSLGSDTQY
TRBV13	TRBJ1-2	TRBD1	ASSHGTGDYGYT
TRBV7-8	TRBJ2-3	TRBD2	ASRKAVAGGSDTQY
TRBV13	TRBJ2-2	TRBD2	ASSPKREQDTGELF
TRBV5-6	TRBJ1-6	TRBD1	ASSLDRDREDPAGSPLH
TRBV6-1	TRBJ1-1	TRBD1	ASGVGTANTEAF
TRBV4-1	TRBJ2-2	.	ASSRLPPPGLQVGELF
TRBV7-9	TRBJ1-2	.	ASSFSEHYT
TRBV9	TRBJ1-1	TRBD1	ASSALTGLAF
TRBV28	TRBJ2-3	.	ASSFPLGVEDTQY
TRBV19	TRBJ1-1	.	ASSILGRGKNTEAF
TRBV19	TRBJ2-7	.	ASSPGQEGYEQY
TRBV29-1	TRBJ1-2	TRBD1	SAGNRDRGRVGYT
TRBV5-5	TRBJ1-2	.	ASSLLGEGYT
TRBV5-1	TRBJ1-5	TRBD1	ASSFGTGGNQPQH
TRBV4-1	TRBJ2-1	.	ASSQESPSYNEQF
TRBV30	TRBJ2-6	TRBD1	AWEGTGSPGANVLT
TRBV7-9	TRBJ2-2	TRBD1	ASSPKPGQGSGTGELF
TRBV30	TRBJ2-7	TRBD2	AWSDRTSRGYEQY
TRBV19	TRBJ1-5	.	ASSGEASQPQH
TRBV5-4	TRBJ1-2	.	ASSLGQAEANGYT
TRBV7-2	TRBJ1-2	.	ASSLKATDGYT
TRBV6-5	TRBJ1-6	.	ASSYSGREKNSPLH